A single sample gave rise to the 18 T cell receptor beta chains below, sequenced in a study of early stage breast cancer tumors. Clones were read by immunoSEQ multiplex PCR, and TCRdb kept only the in-frame ones, dropping some. The sample contains tens of thousands of clones, over 65% of which appear only once. What was sequenced was blood. The receptors here all came from a person under 45 with breast cancer.

The chain carries TRBV7-6 and TRBJ2-3, with D uncertain. The CDR3 consists of 12 residues. Germline CDR1 reads SGHVS; CDR2 reads FNYEAQ. Trimming took off 0 bases at V and 4 bases at J, with 2 bases between the two ends. This CDR3 is CASSLAADTQYF. The CDR3 DNA is TGTGCCAGCAGCTTAGCAGCAGATACGCAGTATTTT.

This clone occurred once. The chain carries TRBV7-9 and TRBJ2-1, with TRBD2 identical over 9 bases. Trimming removed 1 base from V and 4 bases from J; junction bases left unmatched: 5. Germline V gene sequence: CDR1 SEHNR, CDR2 FQNEAQ (reference sequence). The CDR3 is 16 amino acids. The CDR3 is CASSLVIAGEYNEQFF. The CDR3 region has the DNA TGTGCCAGCAGCTTAGTGATAGCGGGAGAGTACAATGAGCAGTTCTTC.

The CDR3 sequence is CASANGWRDYEQYF. CDR3 DNA sequence: TGTGCCAGCGCAAATGGTTGGCGGGATTACGAGCAGTACTTC. The V call is TRBV27, the J call TRBJ2-7; D possibly corresponds to TRBD2 (6 bases). With 8 bases removed from V and 4 bases from J, the gap between germline ends came to 18 bases. The CDR3 covers 14 residues. Germline-derived CDR1 and CDR2 are MNHEY and SMNVEV (reference sequence).

The rearrangement links TRBV18 to TRBJ1-1; D is perhaps TRBD1 (5 bases). CDR1 is KGHSH, CDR2 LQKENI, per germline. The CDR3 has 13 amino acids. V gave up 2 bases and J gave up 7 bases, with 11 bases separating them. CDR3: CASSPGGRDEAFF. For the CDR3, the DNA is TGTGCCAGCTCACCAGGGGGAAGGGATGAAGCTTTCTTT.

This clone has a handful of counts. The V and J genes are TRBV30 and TRBJ2-1; D is undetermined. CDR1 is GTSNPN and CDR2 is SVGIG in the germline V gene (reference sequence). The ends were cut back, 5 bases at V and 5 bases at J, with 10 bases in the middle. The CDR3 runs 12 residues. The CDR3 DNA sequence: TGTGCCTGGGGCTTTCCGGACAATGAGCAGTTCTTC. This encodes CAWGFPDNEQFF.

The genes are TRBV5-6 and TRBJ1-5; TRBD1 might be the D (6 bases). With 5 bases removed from V and 5 bases from J, the gap between germline ends came to 8 bases. The CDR3 is 12 amino acids. CDR1 is SGHDT and CDR2 is YYEEEE in the germline V gene. For the CDR3, the DNA is TGTGCCAGCAGTCACAGGGATCAGCCCCAGCATTTT. Protein product: CASSHRDQPQHF. The full variable domain, in which reference TRBV5-6 and TRBJ1-5 provide the parts outside the CDR3, is DAGVTQSPTHLIKTRGQQVTLRCSPKSGHDTVSWYQQALGQGPQFIFQYYEEEERQRGNFPDRFSGHQFPNYSSELNVNALLLGDSALYLCASSHRDQPQHFGDGTRLSIL.

The chain carries TRBV6-5 and TRBJ1-2, with a weak D call TRBD1 (5 bases). CDR1 is MNHEY, CDR2 SVGAGI, per germline. The CDR3 consists of 13 residues. Trimming pared 2 bases from V and 8 bases from J, leaving 12 bases between. CDR3 residues: CASSYQGQGGYTF. The CDR3 nucleotides are TGTGCCAGCAGTTACCAAGGCCAGGGAGGCTACACCTTC.

The chain has TRBV7-8 and TRBJ1-1, with D possibly being TRBD1 (5 bases). The V end lost 4 bases, the J end lost 0 bases, and 12 bases lay between the germline ends. Germline V gives CDR1 SGHVS, CDR2 FQNEAQ. This CDR3 comprises 15 residues. Written as DNA, the CDR3 is TGTGCCAGCAGCTCTAGGACACCTGTGAACACTGAAGCTTTCTTT. Translated: CASSSRTPVNTEAFF.

The chain recombines TRBV29-1 with TRBJ2-7; TRBD1 matches 12 bases. The CDR3 has 14 residues. Germline V CDR1 and CDR2: SQVTM, ANQGSEA. J was trimmed by 5 bases and V by 0 bases; bases with no gene match: 2. The CDR3 nucleotides are TGCAGCGTTGAAGAAGGGACAGGGGGCAACGAGCAGTACTTC. Protein: CSVEEGTGGNEQYF.

The chain is built from TRBV19 and TRBJ2-3, with 13 bases fitting TRBD2. Germline CDR1 LNHDA, CDR2 SQIVND (reference sequence). Trimming at V came to 0 bases and at J to 10 bases, leaving 4 bases not matched to a gene. This CDR3 region has 15 residues. This chain's CDR3 is CASSIETSGRFAQYF. CDR3 nucleotides: TGTGCCAGTAGTATAGAGACTAGCGGGAGGTTTGCGCAGTATTTT.

This clone was detected only once. V is TRBV18 and J is TRBJ2-1, with 8 nucleotides matching TRBD1. J was trimmed by 4 bases and V by 3 bases; bases with no gene match: 11. Germline loops: CDR1 KGHSH, CDR2 LQKENI. The CDR3 extends over 17 amino acids. The CDR3 loop is CASSPADRGGGYNEQFF. The CDR3 DNA reads TGTGCCAGCTCACCGGCCGACAGGGGTGGTGGGTACAATGAGCAGTTCTTC. The full variable domain, its missing parts supplied by reference TRBV18 and TRBJ2-1, is NAGVMQNPRHLVRRRGQEARLRCSPMKGHSHVYWYRQLPEEGLKFMVYLQKENIIDESGMPKERFSAEFPKEGPSILRIQQVVRGDSAAYFCASSPADRGGGYNEQFFGPGTRLTVL.

This chain joins TRBV4-3 and TRBJ1-5; D not certain. Germline CDR1 and CDR2: LGHNA and YSLEER. The ends were cut back, 1 base at V and 4 bases at J, with 8 bases in the middle. CDR3 length equals 14 residues. This CDR3 is CASSQVYENQPQHF. The DNA of the CDR3 is TGCGCCAGCAGCCAAGTCTACGAGAATCAGCCCCAGCATTTT.

The rearrangement joins TRBV30 to TRBJ1-5; 7 bases fit TRBD1. The CDR3 runs 15 residues. V shed 3 bases and J 4 bases; nucleotides not matched to a gene: 9. CDR1 and CDR2 (germline): GTSNPN, SVGIG (reference sequence). The CDR3 is CAWSLPGTENQPQHF. The CDR3 DNA reads TGTGCCTGGAGCCTCCCCGGGACAGAAAATCAGCCCCAGCATTTT.

This chain links TRBV30 with TRBJ2-1, with D tentatively TRBD2 (5 bases). There are 12 residues in the CDR3. Trimming removed 5 bases from V and 4 bases from J, with 9 bases in between. CDR1 is GTSNPN and CDR2 is SVGIG in the germline V gene (reference sequence). In nucleotides, the CDR3 is TGTGCCTGGGGACTTCTTTACAATGAGCAGTTCTTC. Translating gives CAWGLLYNEQFF.

The chain uses TRBV7-2 and TRBJ2-7; D is perhaps TRBD1 (6 bases). This CDR3 has 15 residues. The germline V gene has CDR1 SGHTA and CDR2 FQGNSA. V lost 1 base and J lost 3, with 13 bases in between. Written as DNA, the CDR3 is TGTGCCAGCAGCTTAGGGGGGACAAAGATCTACGAGCAGTACTTC. It yields the protein CASSLGGTKIYEQYF.

This clone is a singleton in its sample. The chain joins TRBV6-5 to TRBJ2-2; TRBD2 aligns across 9 bases. V shed 8 bases, J shed 0 bases, and the junction held 4 bases outside the gene matches. Germline CDR1 and CDR2: MNHEY and SVGAGI. The CDR3 length is 15 residues. The CDR3 region is CASVGLAANTGELFF. The CDR3 DNA reads TGTGCCAGCGTGGGACTAGCAGCGAACACCGGGGAGCTGTTTTTT.

V is TRBV18 and J is TRBJ1-3; possibly TRBD1 for D (5 bases). Looked up from germline, CDR1 is KGHSH and CDR2 is LQKENI. Deletions cut 3 bases from V and 4 bases from J, with 10 bases between. The CDR3 contains 14 residues. For the CDR3, the DNA is TGTGCCAGCTCACCGGGGGTGTCCGGAAACACCATATATTTT. Its translation: CASSPGVSGNTIYF.

The J gene is TRBJ1-6, the V gene TRBV10-3; 7 bases line up with TRBD1. The CDR3 spans 16 residues. In germline, CDR1 is ENHRY, CDR2 SYGVKD. The junction had 9 bases not matched to a gene; V was cut back by 2 bases and J by 8 bases. The CDR3 reads CAISESSWQGDSPLHF. CDR3 in DNA: TGTGCCATCAGTGAGAGTTCTTGGCAGGGGGATTCACCCCTCCACTTT.